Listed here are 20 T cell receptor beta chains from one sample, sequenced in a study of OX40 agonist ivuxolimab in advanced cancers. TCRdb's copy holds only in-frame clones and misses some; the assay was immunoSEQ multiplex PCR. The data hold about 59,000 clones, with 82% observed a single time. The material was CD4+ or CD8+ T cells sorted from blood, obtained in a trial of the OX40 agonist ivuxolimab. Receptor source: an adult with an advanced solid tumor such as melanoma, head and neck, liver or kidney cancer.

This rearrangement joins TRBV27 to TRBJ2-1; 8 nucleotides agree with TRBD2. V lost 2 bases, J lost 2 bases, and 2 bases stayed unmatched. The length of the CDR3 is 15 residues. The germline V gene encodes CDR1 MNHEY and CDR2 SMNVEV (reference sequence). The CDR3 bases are TGTGCCAGCAGTTTAAGCGGGAGAACCTACAATGAGCAGTTCTTC. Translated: CASSLSGRTYNEQFF.

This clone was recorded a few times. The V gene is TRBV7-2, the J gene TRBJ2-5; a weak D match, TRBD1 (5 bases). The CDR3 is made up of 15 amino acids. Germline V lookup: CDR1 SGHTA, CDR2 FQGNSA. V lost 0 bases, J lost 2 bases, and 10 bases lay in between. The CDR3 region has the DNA TGTGCCAGCAGCTTAGCGTTCGCAGGGCAAGAGACCCAGTACTTC. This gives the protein CASSLAFAGQETQYF.

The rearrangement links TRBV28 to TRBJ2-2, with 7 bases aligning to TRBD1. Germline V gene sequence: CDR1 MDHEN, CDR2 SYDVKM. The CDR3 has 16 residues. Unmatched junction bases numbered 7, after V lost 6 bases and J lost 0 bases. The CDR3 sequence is CASRRQGNTNTGELFF. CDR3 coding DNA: TGTGCCAGCAGAAGACAGGGAAACACGAACACCGGGGAGCTGTTTTTT.

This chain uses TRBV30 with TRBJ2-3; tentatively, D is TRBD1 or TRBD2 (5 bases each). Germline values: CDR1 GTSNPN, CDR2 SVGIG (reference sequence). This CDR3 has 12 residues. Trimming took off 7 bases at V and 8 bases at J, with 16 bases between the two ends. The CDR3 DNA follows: TGTGCCTCGGCAGGCCTAGGGACTACGCAGTATTTT. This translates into CASAGLGTTQYF.

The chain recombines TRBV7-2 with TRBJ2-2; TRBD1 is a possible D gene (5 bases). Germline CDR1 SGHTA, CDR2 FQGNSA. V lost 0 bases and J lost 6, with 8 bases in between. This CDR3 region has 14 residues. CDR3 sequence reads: CASSLAGDSGELFF. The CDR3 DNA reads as TGTGCCAGCAGCTTAGCAGGGGATTCCGGGGAGCTGTTTTTT.

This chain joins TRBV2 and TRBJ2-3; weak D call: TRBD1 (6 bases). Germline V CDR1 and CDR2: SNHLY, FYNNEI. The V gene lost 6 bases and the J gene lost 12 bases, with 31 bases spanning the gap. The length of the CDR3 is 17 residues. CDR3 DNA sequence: TGTGCCAGCAGCAGGGGCAGAGACGGACCCCAACTCACAAACCAGTATTTT. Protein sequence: CASSRGRDGPQLTNQYF. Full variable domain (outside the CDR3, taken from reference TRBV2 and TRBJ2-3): EPEVTQTPSHQVTQMGQEVILRCVPISNHLYFYWYRQILGQKVEFLVSFYNNEISEKSEIFDDQFSVERPDGSNFTLKIRSTKLEDSAMYFCASSRGRDGPQLTNQYFGPGTRLTVL.

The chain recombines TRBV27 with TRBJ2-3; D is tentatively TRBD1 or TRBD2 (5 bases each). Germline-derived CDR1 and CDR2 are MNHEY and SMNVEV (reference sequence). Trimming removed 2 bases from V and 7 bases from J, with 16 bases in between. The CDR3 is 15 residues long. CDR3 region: CASSLAGTGSYTQYF. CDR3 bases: TGTGCCAGCAGTTTAGCCGGGACGGGGAGTTATACGCAGTATTTT.

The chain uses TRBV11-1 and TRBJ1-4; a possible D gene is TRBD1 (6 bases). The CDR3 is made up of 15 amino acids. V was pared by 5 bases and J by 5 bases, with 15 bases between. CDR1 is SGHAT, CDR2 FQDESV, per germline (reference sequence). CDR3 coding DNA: TGTGCCAGCAGCCCAACAGGGTCGGGGAATGAAAAACTGTTTTTT. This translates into CASSPTGSGNEKLFF.

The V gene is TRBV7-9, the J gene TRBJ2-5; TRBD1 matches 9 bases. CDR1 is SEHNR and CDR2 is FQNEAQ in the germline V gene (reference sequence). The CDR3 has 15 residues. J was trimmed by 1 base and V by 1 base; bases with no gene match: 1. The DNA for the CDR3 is TGTGCCAGCAGCTTAGGGGACAGGGTCCAAGAGACCCAGTACTTC. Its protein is CASSLGDRVQETQYF.

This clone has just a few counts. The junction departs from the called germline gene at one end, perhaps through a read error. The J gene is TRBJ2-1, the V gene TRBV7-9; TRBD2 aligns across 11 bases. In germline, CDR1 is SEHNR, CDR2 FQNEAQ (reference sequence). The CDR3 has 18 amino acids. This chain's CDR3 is CASSLGLAGLSSYNEQFF. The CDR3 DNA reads TGTGCCAGCAGCCTAGGACTAGCGGGTCTTAGCTCCTACAATGAGCAATTCTTC.

The CDR3 loop is CASSGTGGPNTEAFF. CDR3 DNA: TGTGCCAGCAGCGGAACGGGGGGGCCGAACACTGAAGCTTTCTTT. The chain uses TRBV9 and TRBJ1-1, with D possibly being TRBD1 (6 bases). The CDR3 loop spans 15 amino acids. Germline CDR1 and CDR2: SGDLS and YYNGEE. V was clipped by 3 bases and J by 1 base, with 13 bases between them.

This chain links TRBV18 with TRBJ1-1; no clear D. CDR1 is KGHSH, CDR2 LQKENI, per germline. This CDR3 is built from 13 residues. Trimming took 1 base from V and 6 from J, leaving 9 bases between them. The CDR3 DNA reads TGTGCCAGCTCACCACAAGGGAGGTCTGAAGCTTTCTTT. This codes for CASSPQGRSEAFF.

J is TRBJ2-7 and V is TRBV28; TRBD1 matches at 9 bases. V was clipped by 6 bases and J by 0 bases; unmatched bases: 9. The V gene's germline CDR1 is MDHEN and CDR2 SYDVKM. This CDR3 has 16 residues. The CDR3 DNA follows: TGTGCCAGCAGATCAACCGGGACAGGGAGCTCCTACGAGCAGTACTTC. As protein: CASRSTGTGSSYEQYF.

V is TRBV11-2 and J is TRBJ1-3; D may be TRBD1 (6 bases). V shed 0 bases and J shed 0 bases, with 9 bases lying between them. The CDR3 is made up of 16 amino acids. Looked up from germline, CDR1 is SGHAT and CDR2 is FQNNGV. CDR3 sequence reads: CASSLEGAISGNTIYF. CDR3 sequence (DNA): TGTGCCAGCAGCTTAGAGGGGGCCATCTCTGGAAACACCATATATTTT.

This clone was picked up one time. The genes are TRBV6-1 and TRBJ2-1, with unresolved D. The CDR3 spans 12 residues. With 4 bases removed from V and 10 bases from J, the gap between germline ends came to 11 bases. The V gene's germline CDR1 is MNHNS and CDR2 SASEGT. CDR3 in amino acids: CASSARPGEQFF. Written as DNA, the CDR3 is TGTGCCAGCAGTGCCCGACCCGGGGAGCAGTTCTTC.

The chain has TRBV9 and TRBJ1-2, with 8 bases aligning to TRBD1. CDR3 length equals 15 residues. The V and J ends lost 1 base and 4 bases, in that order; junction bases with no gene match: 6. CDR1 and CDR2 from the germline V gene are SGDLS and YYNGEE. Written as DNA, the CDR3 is TGTGCCAGCAGCGTACAAGACAGGGGATCCTATGGCTACACCTTC. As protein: CASSVQDRGSYGYTF.

The CDR3 DNA reads TGTGCCATCAGTGAGGGGACGGCCTATGGCTACACCTTC. Translating it yields CAISEGTAYGYTF. The rearrangement joins TRBV10-3 to TRBJ1-2, with D maybe TRBD1 (5 bases). This CDR3 has 13 residues. CDR1 and CDR2 (germline): ENHRY, SYGVKD. Trimming pared 2 bases from V and 4 bases from J, leaving 8 bases between.

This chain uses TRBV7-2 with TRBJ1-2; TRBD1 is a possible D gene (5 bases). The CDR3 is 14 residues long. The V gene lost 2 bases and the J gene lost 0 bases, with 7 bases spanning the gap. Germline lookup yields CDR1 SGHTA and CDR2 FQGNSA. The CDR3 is CASSLTQANYGYTF. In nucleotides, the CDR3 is TGTGCCAGCAGCTTAACACAGGCTAACTATGGCTACACCTTC.

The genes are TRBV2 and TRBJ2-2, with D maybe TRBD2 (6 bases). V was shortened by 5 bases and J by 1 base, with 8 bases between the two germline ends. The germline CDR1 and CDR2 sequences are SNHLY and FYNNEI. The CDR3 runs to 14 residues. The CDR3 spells CASSRERNTGELFF. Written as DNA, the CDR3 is TGTGCCAGCAGTCGGGAGCGGAACACCGGGGAGCTGTTTTTT.

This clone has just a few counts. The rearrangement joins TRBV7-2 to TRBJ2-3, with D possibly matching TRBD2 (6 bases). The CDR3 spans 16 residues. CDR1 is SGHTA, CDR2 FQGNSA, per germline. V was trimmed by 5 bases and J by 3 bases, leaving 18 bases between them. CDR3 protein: CASSLGLARGTDTQYF. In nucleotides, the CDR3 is TGTGCCAGCAGCCTGGGTCTAGCGAGAGGTACAGATACGCAGTATTTT.